The 8 T cell receptor beta chains below were found in one sample sequenced in a study of CD8 T cells in ankylosing spondylitis (dated by TCRdb to about 2017). Libraries were made using 5' RACE. These reads were obtained on an Illumina HiSeq 2500. Using fastp at Q25 and MiXCR, TCRdb reprocessed the public reads and kept productive beta chains. Rows matching on CDR3 protein sequence are summarized as one entry with the most common DNA and genes. This sample gives around 250,000 distinct CDR3 sequences in total; about 30% of them show up just once. The top ten clonotypes cover roughly 4.2% of the sample. Sequenced input: blood, either unsorted or a sorted T cell fraction (not recorded which). Every receptor here comes from a male donor with ankylosing spondylitis or in good health (not recorded which).

This clonotype showed up just a few times. The chain combines TRBV5-8 with TRBJ2-7; 9 positions match TRBD1. The CDR3 totals 16 residues. Germline trimming cut 3 bases from V and 6 bases from J; bases unmatched to any gene: 13. The germline V gene has CDR1 SGHTS and CDR2 YDEGEE. The CDR3 region is CASSWTLGTGWGEQYF. For the CDR3, the DNA is TGTGCCAGCAGCTGGACACTCGGGACAGGGTGGGGCGAGCAGTACTTC.

This sequence joins TRBV15 and TRBJ1-1, with a weak D call TRBD1 (5 bases). V lost 5 bases, J lost 10 bases, and 17 bases lay in between. Looked up from germline, CDR1 is LNHNV and CDR2 is YYDKDF (reference sequence). The CDR3 loop spans 13 amino acids. CDR3 sequence reads: CATSAGLSGRAFF. DNA for the CDR3: TGTGCCACCAGCGCCGGACTGTCAGGGCGAGCTTTCTTT.

This rearrangement joins TRBV6-1 to TRBJ2-5; TRBD2 aligns across 8 bases. CDR1 and CDR2 (germline): MNHNS, SASEGT. The CDR3 totals 14 residues. V was clipped by 7 bases and J by 6 bases; unmatched bases: 10. The DNA of the CDR3 is TGTGCCAGCAACCGCGGGGGGCTCAGTCAGACCCAGTACTTC. It translates to CASNRGGLSQTQYF.

The genes are TRBV5-1 and TRBJ2-1; 8 nucleotides align to TRBD2. The CDR3 length is 15 residues. Germline loops: CDR1 SGHRS, CDR2 YFSETQ. The V and J ends lost 2 bases and 7 bases, in that order; junction bases with no gene match: 8. This CDR3 is CASSFLAGGLNEQFF. DNA for the CDR3: TGCGCCAGCAGCTTTCTGGCGGGGGGATTAAATGAGCAGTTCTTC.

The J gene is TRBJ2-1, the V gene TRBV3-1; 7 nucleotides match TRBD2. With V trimmed by 7 bases and J by 4 bases, 1 base remained unmatched. This CDR3 is built from 12 residues. The germline V gene encodes CDR1 LGHDT and CDR2 YNNKEL (reference sequence). The CDR3 sequence is CASNSGYNEQFF. CDR3 coding DNA: TGTGCCAGCAATAGCGGGTACAATGAGCAGTTCTTC.

The rearrangement uses TRBV20-1 and TRBJ2-7, with D perhaps matching TRBD1 or TRBD2 (5 bases each). Germline assignment: CDR1 DFQATT and CDR2 SNEGSKA (reference sequence). Trimming removed 2 bases from V and 2 bases from J, with 13 bases in between. The CDR3 is 14 amino acids. This chain's CDR3 is CSARPPGRTYEQYF. As DNA, the CDR3 is TGCAGTGCTAGACCTCCGGGACGGACCTACGAGCAGTACTTC.

CDR3 sequence: CASSLTDRSTDTQYF. The CDR3 nucleotides are TGTGCCAGCAGTTTAACGGACAGGAGCACAGATACGCAGTATTTT. This rearrangement joins TRBV28 to TRBJ2-3; 7 bases are shared with TRBD1. The germline gives CDR1 MDHEN, CDR2 SYDVKM. J was trimmed by 0 bases and V by 2 bases; bases with no gene match: 2. The CDR3 is 15 amino acids.

This clonotype was observed a few times. V gene TRBV11-2 combines with J gene TRBJ2-7; TRBD1 is a possible D gene (8 bases). The CDR3 consists of 19 residues. Between the trimmed V and J ends, which lost 4 bases and 2 bases, there was a span of 27 bases. Germline CDR1 is SGHAT and CDR2 is FQNNGV. CDR3: CASSSLGGSGGGGAYEQYF. The CDR3 region has the DNA TGTGCCAGCAGCTCCTTAGGAGGGTCAGGGGGCGGGGGCGCCTACGAGCAGTACTTC.